This T cell receptor (beta chain) was observed in a study of blood T cell repertoires in COVID-19. Generated by immunoSEQ multiplex PCR, the TCRdb table keeps only in-frame clones and is missing some. The table lists under 150,000 clones, 87% of them singletons. This clone was counted once. The CDR3 has 14 amino acids. With 8 bases removed from V and 1 base from J, the gap between germline ends came to 14 bases. The germline V gene encodes CDR1 MNHEY and CDR2 SMNVEV (reference sequence). Source material: peripheral blood. V and J are TRBV27 and TRBJ1-1, with D maybe TRBD1 (6 bases). The receptor comes from a woman aged 40 to 50 with acute or convalescent COVID-19. This CDR3 is CASSPGTTNTEAFF. The CDR3 DNA reads as TGTGCCAGCTCCCCCGGGACAACGAACACTGAAGCTTTCTTT.